Presented here are 21 T cell receptor beta chains from one specimen sequenced in a study of identical twins. TCRdb re-analysed the 5' RACE reads in MiXCR, keeping a single row per CDR3 protein. The table records 460,000 or so distinct CDR3 sequences, over 12% of them present only once. Separately, the same data were catalogued under a study of yellow fever vaccine responses in identical twins.

Sequencing was performed on CD4+ T cells sorted from blood. Receptor source: a woman aged 18 to 35 in good health.

This clonotype was observed a handful of times. V usage is TRBV20-1 and J usage is TRBJ2-7; 7 bases map to TRBD1. This CDR3 region has 14 residues. CDR1 DFQATT and CDR2 SNEGSKA come from the germline V gene (reference sequence). After removal of 6 bases from V and 2 bases from J, the junction contained 10 bases not matched to a gene. As DNA, the CDR3 is TGCAGTGCCGGGGACAGCCGACGTACCTACGAGCAGTACTTC. It specifies CSAGDSRRTYEQYF.

This clonotype was counted a few times. The J gene is TRBJ2-7, the V gene TRBV27; 10 positions match TRBD1. The trim removed 3 bases at V and 3 bases at J, leaving 5 bases unmatched. This CDR3 contains 15 residues. Germline CDR1 MNHEY, CDR2 SMNVEV (reference sequence). CDR3 region: CASSFSTGGFYEQYF. The CDR3, as DNA: TGTGCCAGCAGTTTCTCGACAGGGGGCTTCTACGAGCAGTACTTC.

This clonotype has a handful of counts. The chain is built from TRBV20-1 and TRBJ2-2; D assignment may be TRBD1 or TRBD2 (6 bases each). Germline loops: CDR1 DFQATT, CDR2 SNEGSKA (reference sequence). The length of the CDR3 is 16 residues. Trimming removed 0 bases at V and 0 bases at J, with 11 bases between. The CDR3: CSAREYRDSNTGELFF. The CDR3 DNA reads as TGCAGTGCTAGAGAATACAGGGACTCGAACACCGGGGAGCTGTTTTTT.

The DNA for the CDR3 is TGTGCCAGCAGGGACACCATGAACACTGAAGCTTTCTTT. This sequence encodes CASRDTMNTEAFF. The chain employs TRBV2 and TRBJ1-1; weak D call: TRBD1 (5 bases). The CDR3 runs 13 residues. Germline V CDR1 and CDR2: SNHLY, FYNNEI. V was cut by 6 bases and J by 0 bases, with 8 bases left in between.

This clonotype was observed at least ten times. This chain joins TRBV7-9 and TRBJ1-1; the D gene is possibly TRBD1 (5 bases). With 2 bases removed from V and 4 bases from J, the gap between germline ends came to 17 bases. Per the germline V gene, CDR1 is SEHNR and CDR2 is FQNEAQ (reference sequence). The CDR3 has 16 residues. The CDR3 DNA is TGTGCCAGCAGCTTATGGGGGACTCCGCTTGGCACTGAAGCTTTCTTT. Its protein is CASSLWGTPLGTEAFF.

This clonotype was seen at least ten times. The CDR3 sequence: CSVDTGQGQDNEQFF. Here the CDR3 DNA reads TGCAGCGTTGATACTGGGCAGGGGCAAGACAATGAGCAGTTCTTC. The V gene is TRBV29-1, the J gene TRBJ2-1, with TRBD1 as a possible D gene (6 bases). Deletions cut 3 bases from V and 5 bases from J, with 17 bases between. The CDR3 length is 15 residues. In germline, CDR1 is SQVTM, CDR2 ANQGSEA.

This clonotype has just a few counts. The chain carries TRBV12-5 and TRBJ2-2; 9 bases fit TRBD1. Germline CDR1 reads LGHNT; CDR2 reads FRNRAP. J gave up 3 bases and V 2 bases, and 10 bases lay outside the gene matches. This CDR3 region has 18 residues. The CDR3 loop is CASGLIISGTGYTGELFF. In DNA, the CDR3 is TGTGCTAGTGGTTTGATAATTTCCGGGACAGGGTACACCGGGGAGCTGTTTTTT.

In this sample, this clonotype turned up a few times. V is TRBV2 and J is TRBJ2-7; the D gene is possibly TRBD1 (6 bases). V lost 6 bases to trimming and J lost 4 bases, with 19 bases between them. The V gene's germline CDR1 is SNHLY and CDR2 FYNNEI. The CDR3 length is 15 residues. CDR3 protein: CASSADRFSVYEQYF. DNA of the CDR3: TGTGCCAGCAGCGCCGACAGGTTTAGTGTTTACGAGCAGTACTTC.

The chain employs TRBV7-2 and TRBJ2-3; unclear D gene. V lost 1 base to trimming and J lost 3 bases, with 8 bases between them. Germline V gene sequence: CDR1 SGHTA, CDR2 FQGNSA. This CDR3 contains 14 residues. The CDR3 loop is CASSLDAATDTQYF. The CDR3 DNA sequence: TGTGCCAGCAGCTTAGACGCGGCTACAGATACGCAGTATTTT.

In its sample, this clonotype was seen a few times. V gene TRBV20-1 combines with J gene TRBJ2-1; TRBD1 aligns across 10 bases. CDR1 and CDR2 from the germline V gene are DFQATT and SNEGSKA (reference sequence). V lost 6 bases and J lost 6; bases outside the gene matches: 11. This CDR3 has 15 residues. CDR3 nucleotide sequence: TGCAGTGCCACTTCCGGGACAGGGGTGGGCAATGAGCAGTTCTTC. It encodes CSATSGTGVGNEQFF.

This clonotype was seen many times. The chain couples TRBV12-3 or TRBV12-4 to TRBJ2-7; perhaps TRBD1 as D (6 bases). V lost 4 bases and J 3 bases, leaving 16 bases between the germline ends. The CDR3 totals 15 residues. CDR3 residues: CASSSQGRAVYEQYF. CDR3 DNA sequence: TGTGCCAGCAGTTCTCAGGGGAGAGCGGTCTACGAGCAGTACTTC.

V and J are TRBV28 and TRBJ2-3; 8 bases align to TRBD2. This CDR3 spans 14 amino acids. V shed 3 bases and J 6 bases; nucleotides not matched to a gene: 5. Germline CDR1 and CDR2: MDHEN and SYDVKM. The CDR3 nucleotides are TGTGCCAGCAGTTTTGCGGGGGGCGGGGATACGCAGTATTTT. It translates to CASSFAGGGDTQYF.

This clonotype appeared a few times. The rearrangement links TRBV27 to TRBJ2-1; tentatively, D is TRBD1 (6 bases). Germline V gene data show CDR1 as MNHEY and CDR2 as SMNVEV (reference sequence). The V gene lost 6 bases and the J gene lost 0 bases, with 9 bases spanning the gap. The CDR3 is 14 amino acids. CDR3 sequence (DNA): TGTGCCAGCAGCGGGACACCCTCCTACAATGAGCAGTTCTTC. This translates into CASSGTPSYNEQFF.

This clonotype turned up a few times. The chain uses TRBV5-1 and TRBJ1-6; D uncertain. The length of the CDR3 is 16 residues. V dropped 0 bases and J dropped 7 bases, with 14 bases sitting between them. In germline, CDR1 is SGHRS, CDR2 YFSETQ. The CDR3 loop is CASSLAGGFGNSPLHF. The CDR3 DNA follows: TGCGCCAGCAGCTTGGCCGGCGGATTCGGGAATTCACCCCTCCACTTT.

This chain links TRBV5-5 with TRBJ2-2, with D possibly being TRBD1 or TRBD2 (5 bases each). V was cut by 5 bases and J by 1 base, with 15 bases left in between. Germline CDR1 is SGHKS and CDR2 is YYEKEE (reference sequence). This CDR3 has 16 residues. The CDR3 DNA is TGTGCCAGCAGTTACACCGGGACGGTGAACACCGGGGAGCTGTTTTTT. Its translation is CASSYTGTVNTGELFF.

The rearrangement joins TRBV9 to TRBJ2-3, with 15 bases aligning to TRBD2. Germline V lookup: CDR1 SGDLS, CDR2 YYNGEE. With V trimmed by 4 bases and J by 4 bases, 19 bases remained unmatched. This CDR3 is 21 amino acids long. The DNA of the CDR3 is TGTGCCAGCAGCTCGCGCTCGGGACTAGCGGGGGGCCATAGCATTTCAGATACGCAGTATTTT. It yields the protein CASSSRSGLAGGHSISDTQYF.

The rearrangement joins TRBV9 to TRBJ2-7, with 7 bases fitting TRBD2. The junction had 7 bases not matched to a gene; V was cut back by 1 base and J by 3 bases. Germline CDR1 reads SGDLS; CDR2 reads YYNGEE. The CDR3 spans 15 residues. The DNA for the CDR3 is TGTGCCAGCAGCGTATTGGCGGGGGTGAGCTACGAGCAGTACTTC. Residues: CASSVLAGVSYEQYF. The complete variable domain, with remaining parts taken from reference TRBV9 and TRBJ2-7, reads DSGVTQTPKHLITATGQRVTLRCSPRSGDLSVYWYQQSLDQGLQFLIQYYNGEERAKGNILERFSAQQFPDLHSELNLSSLELGDSALYFCASSVLAGVSYEQYFGPGTRLTVT.

This chain uses TRBV25-1 with TRBJ2-7; D not certain. Germline V gene lookup returns CDR1 MGHDK and CDR2 SYGVNS. V was trimmed by 2 bases and J by 7 bases, leaving 12 bases between them. The CDR3 contains 13 residues. The CDR3 nucleotides are TGTGCCAGCAGTGAACCCCCTCTGGGGGAGCAGTACTTC. Its protein is CASSEPPLGEQYF.

This chain connects TRBV2 to TRBJ2-3, with D possibly being TRBD2 (5 bases). V was clipped by 3 bases and J by 0 bases, with 25 bases between them. Germline CDR1 is SNHLY and CDR2 is FYNNEI. The CDR3 is 20 residues long. The CDR3 region has the DNA TGTGCCAGCAGTGAGAGACGGTCCGTAATAGCGCAGCTTAGCACAGATACGCAGTATTTT. Residues: CASSERRSVIAQLSTDTQYF.

This clonotype turned up a few times. The chain recombines TRBV5-6 with TRBJ1-3, with D unresolved. V shed 0 bases and J shed 0 bases, with 13 bases lying between them. CDR1 is SGHDT and CDR2 is YYEEEE in the germline V gene. The CDR3 runs 17 residues. The CDR3 DNA reads TGTGCCAGCAGCTTGGTTCTGAAGACGAGCTCTGGAAACACCATATATTTT. It codes for CASSLVLKTSSGNTIYF.

The chain is built from TRBV20-1 and TRBJ2-7; 10 bases match TRBD2. This CDR3 comprises 14 residues. Germline lookup yields CDR1 DFQATT and CDR2 SNEGSKA (reference sequence). After removal of 2 bases from V and 2 bases from J, the junction contained 3 bases not matched to a gene. The CDR3 DNA sequence: TGCAGTGCTAGACTACTAGCGGGGCCCTACGAGCAGTACTTC. As protein: CSARLLAGPYEQYF.